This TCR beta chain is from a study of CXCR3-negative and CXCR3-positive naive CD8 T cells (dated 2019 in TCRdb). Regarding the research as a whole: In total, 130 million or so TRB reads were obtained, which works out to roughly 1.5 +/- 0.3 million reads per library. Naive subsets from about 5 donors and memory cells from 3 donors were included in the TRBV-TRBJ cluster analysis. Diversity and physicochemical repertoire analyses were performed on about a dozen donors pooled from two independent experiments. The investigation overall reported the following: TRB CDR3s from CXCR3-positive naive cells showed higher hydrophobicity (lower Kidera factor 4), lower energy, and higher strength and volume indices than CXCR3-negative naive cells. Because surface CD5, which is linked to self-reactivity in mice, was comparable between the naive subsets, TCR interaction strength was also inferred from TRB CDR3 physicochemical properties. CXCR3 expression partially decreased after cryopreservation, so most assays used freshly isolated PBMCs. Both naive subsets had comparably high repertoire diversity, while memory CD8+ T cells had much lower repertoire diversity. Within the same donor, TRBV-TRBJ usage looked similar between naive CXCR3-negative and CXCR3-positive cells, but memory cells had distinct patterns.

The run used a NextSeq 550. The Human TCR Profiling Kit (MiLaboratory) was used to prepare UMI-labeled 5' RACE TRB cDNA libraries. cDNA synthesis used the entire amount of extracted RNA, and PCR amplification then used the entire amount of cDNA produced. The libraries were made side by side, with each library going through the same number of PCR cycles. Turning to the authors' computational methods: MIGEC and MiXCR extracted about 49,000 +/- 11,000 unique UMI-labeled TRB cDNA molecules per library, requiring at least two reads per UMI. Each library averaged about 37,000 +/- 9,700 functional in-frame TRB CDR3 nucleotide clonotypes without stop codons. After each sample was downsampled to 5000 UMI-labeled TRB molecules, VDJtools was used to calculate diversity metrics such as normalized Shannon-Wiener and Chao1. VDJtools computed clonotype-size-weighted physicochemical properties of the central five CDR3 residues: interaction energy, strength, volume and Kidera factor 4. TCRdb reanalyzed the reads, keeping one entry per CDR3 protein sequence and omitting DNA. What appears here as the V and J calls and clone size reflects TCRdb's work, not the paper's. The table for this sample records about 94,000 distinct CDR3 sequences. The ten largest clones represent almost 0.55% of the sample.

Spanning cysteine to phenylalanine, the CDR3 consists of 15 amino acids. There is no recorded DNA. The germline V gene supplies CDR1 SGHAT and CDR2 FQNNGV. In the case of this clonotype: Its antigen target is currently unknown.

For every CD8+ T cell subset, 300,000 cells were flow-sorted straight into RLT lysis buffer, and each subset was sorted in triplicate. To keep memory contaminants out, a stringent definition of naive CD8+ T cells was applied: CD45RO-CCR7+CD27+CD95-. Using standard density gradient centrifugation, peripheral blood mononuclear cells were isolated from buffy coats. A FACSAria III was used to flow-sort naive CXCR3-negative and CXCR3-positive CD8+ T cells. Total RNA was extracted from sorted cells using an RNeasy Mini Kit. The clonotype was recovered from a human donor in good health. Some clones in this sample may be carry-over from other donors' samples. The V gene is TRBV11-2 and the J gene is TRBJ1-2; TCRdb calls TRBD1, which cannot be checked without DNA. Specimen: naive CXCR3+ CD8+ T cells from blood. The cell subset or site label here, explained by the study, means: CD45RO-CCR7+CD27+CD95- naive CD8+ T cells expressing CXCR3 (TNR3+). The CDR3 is CASSLGDRVDYGYTF.